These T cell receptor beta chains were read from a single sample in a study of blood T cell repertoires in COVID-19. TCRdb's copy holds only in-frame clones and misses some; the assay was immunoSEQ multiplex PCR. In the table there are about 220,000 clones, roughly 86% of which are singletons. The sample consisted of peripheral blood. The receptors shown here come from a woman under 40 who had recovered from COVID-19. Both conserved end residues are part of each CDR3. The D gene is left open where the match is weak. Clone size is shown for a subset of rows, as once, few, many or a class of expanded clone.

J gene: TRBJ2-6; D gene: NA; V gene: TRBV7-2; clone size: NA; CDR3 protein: CASSPAGANVLTF; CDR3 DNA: TGTGCCAGCAGCCCAGCTGGGGCCAACGTCCTGACTTTC
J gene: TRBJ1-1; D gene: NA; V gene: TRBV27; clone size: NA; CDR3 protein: CASSLRGGSTEAFF; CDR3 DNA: TGTGCCAGCTCCTTAAGGGGGGGTTCCACTGAAGCTTTCTTT
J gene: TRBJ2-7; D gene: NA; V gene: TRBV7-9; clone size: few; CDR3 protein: CASSLGAGLSYEQYF; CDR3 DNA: TGTGCCAGCAGCTTAGGGGCAGGGCTCTCCTACGAGCAGTACTTC
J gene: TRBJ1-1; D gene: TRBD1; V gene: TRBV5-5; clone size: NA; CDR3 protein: CASSRTGNTEAFF; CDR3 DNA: TGTGCCAGCAGCAGGACAGGGAACACTGAAGCTTTCTTT
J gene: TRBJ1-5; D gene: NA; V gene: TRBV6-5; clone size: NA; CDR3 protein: CASRGGNQPQHF; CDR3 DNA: TGTGCCAGCAGAGGGGGCAATCAGCCCCAGCATTTT
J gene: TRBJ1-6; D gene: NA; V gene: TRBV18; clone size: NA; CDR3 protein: CASSPPGLGGNSPLHF; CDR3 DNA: TGTGCCAGCTCACCACCGGGACTGGGAGGGAATTCACCCCTCCACTTT
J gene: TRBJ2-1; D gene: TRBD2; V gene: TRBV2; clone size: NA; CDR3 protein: CASSQAGDEQFF; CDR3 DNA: TGTGCCAGCAGCCAGGCGGGGGATGAGCAGTTCTTC
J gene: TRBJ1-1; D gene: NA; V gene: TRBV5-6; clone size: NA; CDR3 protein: CASSLGDTEAFF; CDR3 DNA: TGTGCCAGCAGCTTGGGAGACACTGAAGCTTTCTTT
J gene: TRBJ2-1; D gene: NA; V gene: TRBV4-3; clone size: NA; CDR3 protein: CASSQDAINQGHEQFF; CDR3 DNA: TGCGCCAGCAGCCAAGACGCAATCAATCAGGGGCATGAGCAGTTCTTC
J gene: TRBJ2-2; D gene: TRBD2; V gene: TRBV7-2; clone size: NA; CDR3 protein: CASSLDGGGPGELFF; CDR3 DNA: TGTGCCAGCAGCTTGGATGGCGGGGGGCCCGGGGAGCTGTTTTTT
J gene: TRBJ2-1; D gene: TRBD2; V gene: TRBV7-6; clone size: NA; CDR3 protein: CASSLFTSGGLYNEQFF; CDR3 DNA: TGTGCCAGCAGCTTATTTACTAGCGGGGGACTGTACAATGAGCAGTTCTTC
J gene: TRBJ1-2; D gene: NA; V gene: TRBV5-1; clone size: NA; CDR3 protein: CASSSGLNYGYTF; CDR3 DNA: TGCGCCAGCAGCTCAGGGCTCAACTATGGCTACACCTTC
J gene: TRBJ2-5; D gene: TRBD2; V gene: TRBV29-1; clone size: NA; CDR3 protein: CSVLTSGETQYF; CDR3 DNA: TGCAGCGTCCTGACTAGCGGGGAGACCCAGTACTTC
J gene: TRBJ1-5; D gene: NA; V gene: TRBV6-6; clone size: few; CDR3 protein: CASSYRGSNQPQHF; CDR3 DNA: TGTGCCAGCAGTTACCGGGGGTCGAATCAGCCCCAGCATTTT
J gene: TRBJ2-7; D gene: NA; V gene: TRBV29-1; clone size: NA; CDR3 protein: CSVDYDYEQYF; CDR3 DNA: TGCAGCGTGGACTACGACTACGAGCAGTACTTC
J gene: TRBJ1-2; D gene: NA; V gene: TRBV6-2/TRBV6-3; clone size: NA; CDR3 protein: CASSTAGTVVDYGYTF; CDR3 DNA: TGTGCCAGCAGTACCGCCGGGACTGTGGTGGACTATGGCTACACCTTC
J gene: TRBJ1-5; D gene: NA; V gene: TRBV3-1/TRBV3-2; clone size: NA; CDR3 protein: CASSQGQGFNQPQHF; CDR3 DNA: TGTGCCAGCAGCCAAGGCCAGGGGTTCAATCAGCCCCAGCATTTT
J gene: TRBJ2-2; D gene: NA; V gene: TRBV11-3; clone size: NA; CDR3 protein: CASSSTTKTGELFF; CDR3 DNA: TGTGCCAGCAGCTCAACGACAAAGACCGGGGAGCTGTTTTTT
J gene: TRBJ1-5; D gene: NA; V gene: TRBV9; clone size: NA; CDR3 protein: CASSKEGASNQPQHF; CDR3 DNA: TGTGCCAGCAGCAAGGAGGGAGCTAGCAATCAGCCCCAGCATTTT
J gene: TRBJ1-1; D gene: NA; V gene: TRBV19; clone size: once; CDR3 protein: CASSMYTHSENTEAFF; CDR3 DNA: TGTGCCAGTAGTATGTACACCCACAGTGAGAACACTGAAGCTTTCTTT
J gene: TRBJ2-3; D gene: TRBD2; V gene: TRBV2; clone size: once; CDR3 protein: CASLGGTITDTQYF; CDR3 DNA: TGTGCCAGCCTGGGGGGGACTATCACAGATACGCAGTATTTT
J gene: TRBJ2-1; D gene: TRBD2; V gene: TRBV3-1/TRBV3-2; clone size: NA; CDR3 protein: CASSQEGTSGGNEQFF; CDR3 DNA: TGTGCCAGCAGCCAAGAAGGGACTAGCGGGGGGAATGAGCAGTTCTTC
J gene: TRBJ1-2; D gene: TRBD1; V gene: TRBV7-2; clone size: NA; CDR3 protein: CASSSRTGTHYGYTF; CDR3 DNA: TGTGCCAGCAGCTCCCGGACAGGGACGCACTATGGCTACACCTTC
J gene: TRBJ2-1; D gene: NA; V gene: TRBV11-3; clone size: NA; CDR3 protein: CASSSSGLHEQFF; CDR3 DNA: TGTGCCAGCAGTTCGTCGGGACTGCATGAGCAGTTCTTC
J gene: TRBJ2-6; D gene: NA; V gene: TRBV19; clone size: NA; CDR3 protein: CASSIGTVINPWANVLTF; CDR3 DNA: TGTGCCAGTAGTATAGGGACAGTGATTAACCCTTGGGCCAACGTCCTGACTTTC
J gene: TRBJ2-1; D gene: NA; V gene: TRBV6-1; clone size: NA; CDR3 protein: CASSEDSRAKMNYNEQFF; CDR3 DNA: TGTGCCAGCAGTGAGGACAGCAGAGCAAAAATGAACTACAATGAGCAGTTCTTC
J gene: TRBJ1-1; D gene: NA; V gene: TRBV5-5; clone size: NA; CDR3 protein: CASSLNFLNTEAFF; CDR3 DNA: TGTGCCAGCAGCCTAAATTTCCTGAACACTGAAGCTTTCTTT
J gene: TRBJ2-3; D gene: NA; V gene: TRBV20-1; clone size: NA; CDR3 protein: CSASPPSTDTQYF; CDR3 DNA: TGCAGTGCTAGTCCCCCTAGCACAGATACGCAGTATTTT
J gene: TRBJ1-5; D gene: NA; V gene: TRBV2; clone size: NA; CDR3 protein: CASTDGRGQPQHF; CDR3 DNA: TGTGCCAGCACCGACGGACGGGGACAGCCCCAGCATTTT
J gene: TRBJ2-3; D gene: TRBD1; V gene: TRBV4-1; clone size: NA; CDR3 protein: CASSLQGALGDTQYF; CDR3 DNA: TGCGCCAGCAGCCTACAGGGGGCTTTGGGAGATACGCAGTATTTT
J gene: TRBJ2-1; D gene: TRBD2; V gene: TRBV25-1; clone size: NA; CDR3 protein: CASSEGSGGRNEQFF; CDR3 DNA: TGTGCCAGCAGTGAAGGGAGCGGGGGGCGTAATGAGCAGTTCTTC
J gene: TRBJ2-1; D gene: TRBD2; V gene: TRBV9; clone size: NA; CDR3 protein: CASSARGLAGKVVYNEQFF; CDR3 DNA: TGTGCCAGCAGCGCCCGGGGACTAGCGGGGAAGGTGGTATACAATGAGCAGTTCTTC
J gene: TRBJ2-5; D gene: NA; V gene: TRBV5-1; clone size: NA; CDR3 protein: CASSLGSQGREETQYF; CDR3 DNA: TGCGCCAGCAGCTTGGGTTCACAGGGTAGGGAAGAGACCCAGTACTTC
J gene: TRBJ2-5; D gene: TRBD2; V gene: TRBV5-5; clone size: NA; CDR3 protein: CASSHRGGEETQYF; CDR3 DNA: TGTGCCAGCAGCCACCGGGGGGGCGAAGAGACCCAGTACTTC
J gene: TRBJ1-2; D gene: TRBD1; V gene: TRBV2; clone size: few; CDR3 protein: CASLGGPYGYTF; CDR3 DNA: TGTGCCAGCTTAGGGGGCCCCTATGGCTACACCTTC
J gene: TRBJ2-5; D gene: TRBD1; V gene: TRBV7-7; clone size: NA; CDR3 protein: CASSLTGTGEETQYF; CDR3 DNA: TGTGCCAGCAGCTTAACCGGGACAGGGGAAGAGACCCAGTACTTC
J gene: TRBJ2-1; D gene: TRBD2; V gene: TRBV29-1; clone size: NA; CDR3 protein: CSKYRTSGTYNEQFF; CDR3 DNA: TGCAGCAAATACCGGACTAGCGGAACCTACAATGAGCAGTTCTTC
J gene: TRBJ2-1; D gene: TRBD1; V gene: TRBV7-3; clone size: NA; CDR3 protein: CASSPSGQVGEQFF; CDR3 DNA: TGTGCCAGCAGCCCCTCCGGACAGGTGGGTGAGCAGTTCTTC
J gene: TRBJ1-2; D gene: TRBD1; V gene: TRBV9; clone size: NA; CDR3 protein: CASSMGTGGNYGYTF; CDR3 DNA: TGTGCCAGCAGCATGGGGACAGGAGGCAACTATGGCTACACCTTC
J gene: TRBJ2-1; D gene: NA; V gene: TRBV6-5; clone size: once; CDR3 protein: CASSIKAGAYNEQFF; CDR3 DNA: TGTGCCAGCAGTATAAAGGCGGGGGCATACAATGAGCAGTTCTTC
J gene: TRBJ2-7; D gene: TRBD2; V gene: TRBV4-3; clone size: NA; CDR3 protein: CASSQDLTRAGVHEQYF; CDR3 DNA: TGCGCCAGCAGCCAAGATCTGACCCGAGCGGGGGTCCACGAGCAGTACTTC
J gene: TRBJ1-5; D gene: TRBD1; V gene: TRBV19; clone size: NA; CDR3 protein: CASSMTGNQPQHF; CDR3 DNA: TGTGCCAGTAGTATGACAGGGAATCAGCCCCAGCATTTT
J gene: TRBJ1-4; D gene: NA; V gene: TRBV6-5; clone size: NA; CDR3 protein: CASSSRPGGEKLFF; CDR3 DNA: TGTGCCAGCAGTTCCCGACCGGGAGGTGAAAAACTGTTTTTT
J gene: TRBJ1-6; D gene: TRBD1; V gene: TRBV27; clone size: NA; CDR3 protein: CASSPPLRDRGVRSPLHF; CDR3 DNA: TGTGCCAGCAGTCCACCCTTAAGGGACAGGGGTGTTCGGTCACCCCTCCACTTT
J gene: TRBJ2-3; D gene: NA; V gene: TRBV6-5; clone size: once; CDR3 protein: CASRQTPGLTQYF; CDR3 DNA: TGTGCCAGCAGGCAAACACCAGGGTTAACGCAGTATTTT
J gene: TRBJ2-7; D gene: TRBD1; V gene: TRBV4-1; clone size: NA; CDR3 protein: CASSQGDRGLNEQYF; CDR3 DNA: TGCGCCAGCAGCCAGGGGGACAGGGGGCTAAACGAGCAGTACTTC
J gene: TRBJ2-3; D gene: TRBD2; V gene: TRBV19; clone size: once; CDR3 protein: CASKIGTSGATDTQYF; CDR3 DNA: TGTGCCAGTAAAATCGGGACTAGCGGGGCAACAGATACGCAGTATTTT
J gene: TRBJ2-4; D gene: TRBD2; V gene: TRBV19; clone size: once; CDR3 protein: CASSRTSGGKNIQYF; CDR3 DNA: TGTGCCAGTAGTCGGACTAGCGGGGGGAAAAACATTCAGTACTTC